The clone carrying this T cell receptor (beta chain) was seen a handful of times. This sample is part of a study of blood T cell repertoires in COVID-19. For the study at large: Some COVID-19 samples were acute and others convalescent; all came from the United States, Italy and Spain.

Germline V gene data show CDR1 as SGHKS and CDR2 as YYEKEE (reference sequence). V was cut by 7 bases and J by 3 bases, with 13 bases left in between. There are 13 residues in the CDR3. Some clones are missing from TCRdb's copy, which holds only in-frame ones; the method was immunoSEQ multiplex PCR. The sample lists about 430,000 clones; more than 70% were seen once. The chain employs TRBV5-5 and TRBJ1-1; weak D call: TRBD1 (6 bases). This receptor was taken from a young woman who had been exposed to COVID-19. The sequenced sample consisted of PBMCs or T cells enriched from blood (not recorded which). The chain's CDR3 is CASQWGHYTEAFF. The CDR3 region has the DNA TGTGCCAGCCAATGGGGGCATTACACTGAAGCTTTCTTT.